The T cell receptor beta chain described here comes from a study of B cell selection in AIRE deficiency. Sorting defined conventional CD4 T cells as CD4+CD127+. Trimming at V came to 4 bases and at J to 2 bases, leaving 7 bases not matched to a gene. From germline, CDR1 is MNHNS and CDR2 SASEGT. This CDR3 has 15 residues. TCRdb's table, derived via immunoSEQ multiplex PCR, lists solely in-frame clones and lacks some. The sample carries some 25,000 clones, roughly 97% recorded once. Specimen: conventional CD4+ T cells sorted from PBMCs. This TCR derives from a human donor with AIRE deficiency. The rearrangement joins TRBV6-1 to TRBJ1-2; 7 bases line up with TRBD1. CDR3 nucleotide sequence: TGTGCCAGCAGTGGCTCAAACAGGGGAAACTATGGCTACACCTTC. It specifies CASSGSNRGNYGYTF.